Reported below is one T cell receptor (beta chain). The target of this receptor is not known. Base qualities are not provided; no much larger clone lies one nucleotide away. This sample stems from a study of cytomegalovirus exposure and HLA in healthy donors (dated by TCRdb to about 2017). For the wider study: According to an earlier analysis of 550 to 750 of the donors, 150 million to 200 million T cells yielded 95 million to 140 million unique TCR beta sequences and 276 Gb of sequence data. An early release that covered several hundred HLA-typed donors contained approximately 300 gigabases of sequencing data and about 84 million unique TCR sequences. Of the 350 to 450 genotyped donors, 65% to 90% were placed in the genetic ancestry cluster associated with self-reported Caucasian donors. The aim of the study was to test whether cataloging public T cell receptors could identify signatures of past pathogen exposure. The study used immunosequencing to profile the T cell repertoires of 666 subjects and linked those repertoires to cytomegalovirus serostatus. In addition to the first cohort of around 670 subjects, a separate validation cohort of some 120 different subjects was used. High-throughput TCR immunosequencing, statistical association of individual TCRs with disease status, and machine learning were combined to predict cytomegalovirus infection status. To study patterns of TCR occurrence, a later analysis re-analyzed previously published TCR beta repertoires from under 750 donors and added high-resolution HLA genotyping. Rather than using new phenotypic data, the later analysis identified candidate immune exposures from TCR beta sequences and from how often those sequences occurred across donors. An earlier analysis of approximately 500 of the donors applied high-throughput TCR beta sequencing to assess whether each TCR beta V gene segment acted as functional or pseudogenic. Donor age, sex, ethnicity and CMV serostatus were compiled together with the repertoire data. A later genetic analysis used genome-wide SNP genotypes for about 55% of the 666 donors, treating that subset as a discovery cohort. All discovery cohort repertoires had been generated using a single sequencing platform. HLA typing covered class I and class II loci at four-digit resolution. Typing coverage varied by locus: roughly 629-640 donors for A, B, C, DRB1 and DQB1; about 520 for DQA1; 600 to 610 for DPA1; roughly 450 for DPB1. Because of strong linkage in the cohort, five DR-DQ haplotypes were treated as single units for association and clustering. Among some 400 genotyped donors of the cohort, an average of around 240,000 unique TCR beta nucleotide sequences were sequenced per donor, around 20% of them non-productive.

From its cysteine to its phenylalanine, the CDR3 spans 14 amino acids. Here the CDR3 DNA is all that survives: 42 bases in frame from base 1. CDR1 and CDR2 are drawn from the germline V gene: KGHSH, LQKENI. For this chain, trimming is 6 bases at the V end and 3 bases at the J end, and the number of junction bases without a gene match is 4. The research as a whole found: The only immune exposure information available for the cohort was CMV serostatus. Sequencing depth was assumed to be roughly uniform across donors in the presence/absence analyses, though that assumption may not hold. A further reported finding was that TCR beta sequences accurately predicted the HLA-A and HLA-B alleles for most subjects in the first cohort. Because some donors lacked HLA typing at each locus, the association tests relied only on the typed subset. Specific HLA alleles were associated with about 17,000 TCR beta sequences at a false discovery rate of 0.05 in a later analysis. Some IMGT-functional V segments, including TRBV6-2 and TRBV6-3, could not be told apart with the 87-base-pair reads, so those segments were excluded. The study listed approximately 150 TCR beta chains as associated with cytomegalovirus. While some public TCRs were present in many individuals, most TCR sequences turned up only very rarely across donors. The authors suggested that the approach could potentially be extended to other disease states and immunological phenotypes. Correlated functional status among segregating V segments might be attributable to linkage disequilibrium, but an unknown experimental factor could not be ruled out. The earlier analysis of nearly 600 of the donors excluded approximately 15 rarely observed V segments, including chromosome 9 orphons, because counts were too low. The classifier was reported to diagnose cytomegalovirus status with high specificity and sensitivity in both the original and validation cohorts. A later analysis found that TCR association rates varied across HLA loci, with DRB1 alleles showing the most associated TCRs and HLA-C alleles the fewest. In an earlier analysis of more than 450 of the donors, most TCR beta V segments were observed in productive rearrangements about 90% or about 30% of the time, broadly matching IMGT annotations. According to a later analysis, parvovirus B19, influenza, CMV and Epstein-Barr virus appeared linked to several top co-occurrence clusters. Only TCR beta chains were sequenced in this cohort, and the absence of alpha or paired-chain data limited detectable features. In a later analysis, most CMV-associated TCR beta chains were found to appear HLA-restricted, with HLA associations seemingly driven largely by CMV exposure. In vitro tests confirmed that a few of the cytomegalovirus-associated TCR beta chains recognize cytomegalovirus antigens. A later genetic analysis associated a missense DCLRE1C variant with V-gene and J-gene trimming of TCR beta chains, and an independent cohort replicated the association. When HLA alleles, especially DR and DQ, strongly co-occurred, attributing TCR associations to individual alleles was difficult. In a later analysis, HLA-associated TCR beta chains were found to be more clonally expanded and to have lower generation probabilities than equally common non-associated chains. A cluster of highly shared sequence variants was judged likely to represent a technical artifact of the sequencing pipeline. Compared with the approximately 700-donor mean, donors in an Asian-associated ancestry cluster had fewer N-insertions in productive TCRs, according to a later genetic analysis.

Library preparation was by the immunoSEQ multiplex PCR assay. For the multiplex PCR, a mixture combining 60 forward primers for TCR Vbeta segments and 13 reverse primers for TCR Jbeta segments was used. Amplification of the CDR3 region of rearranged TCR beta genes was performed with a multiplex PCR assay on genomic DNA. The amplified TCR beta libraries were sequenced on the Illumina HiSeq System as 87-base-pair reads. The source study handled its data this way. A later analysis counted about 80 million unique TCR beta chains across the 666 repertoires, and roughly 10 million of these chains were shared by at least two donors. Raw reads were error-corrected and collapsed into unique sequences with a nearest-neighbor algorithm that merged closely related sequences to remove PCR and sequencing errors. CDR3 sequences were aligned to IMGT reference sequences to assign V, D and J gene segments. For a sequence to be retained, a match of at least six nucleotides to both a V gene segment and a J gene segment was required. Rearrangements were called productive when the CDR3 lacked stop codons and stayed in frame with V and J; all others were non-productive. CDR3 was defined according to IMGT convention as the region running from the second conserved V-encoded cysteine to the conserved J-encoded phenylalanine. The earlier analysis of about 610 of the donors excluded any sequence lacking an unambiguous match to a single V gene segment. An earlier analysis of just under 600 of the donors called V segments functional above 56.7% productive rearrangements and segregating when the between-donor standard deviation exceeded 5%. A statistical classification framework was built for diagnosing cytomegalovirus status from the catalog of TCR beta chain sequences. V and J gene assignment, in a later analysis, came from comparing TCR nucleotide sequences with IMGT/GENE-DB human TR gene sequences. In a later analysis, CDR3 sequences and most-parsimonious VDJ recombination scenarios were assigned using the TCRdist pipeline. In a later analysis, each TCR beta chain was defined by its CDR3 amino acid sequence together with its V-gene family, and reads lacking a unique V-gene family were excluded. A later analysis removed 550 to 650 highly shared, low-generation-probability nucleotide sequences to deal with suspected cross-contamination and a sequencing artifact. In a later analysis, a clonal expansion index was calculated for each public chain from normalized within-repertoire ranks of inferred template counts. Generation probabilities in a later analysis came from a VDJ recombination model fitted to out-of-frame rearrangements, and those results were checked against IGoR. In a later analysis, TCR-TCR, TCR-HLA and TCR-CMV co-occurrence was scored with hypergeometric tests, and a repertoire-size bias correction was applied to TCR pairs. A later analysis estimated false discovery rates by permuting HLA or CMV assignments 20 times. A later analysis grouped co-occurring TCRs with DBSCAN, adding TCRdist sequence similarity when clustering within HLA-allele-positive subsets. Co-occurrence clustering excluded repertoires with fewer than 30,000 or more than 120,000 public chains, plus five with anomalous nucleotide sharing. TCRdb re-hosts the immuneACCESS table, in-frame sequences only. Its copies lack some clones; in the studies checked, an unresolved V gene accounts for under half of them, and the cause for the rest is not known. The D gene and trimming were derived from the DNA, and the V and J assignments and clone size from that table. A total of under 150,000 clones appear in this sample, 60% to 85% of them only once. Of the sample, approximately 3.6% falls within the top ten clones.

In total, roughly 670 healthy bone marrow donors made up the cohort. At the time of sampling, every cohort member was nominally healthy, though immune exposures that went unrecorded were likely present. The donor was CMV seronegative and was included in the group of several hundred seronegative cohort members. A peripheral blood sample was provided by each donor, and peripheral blood mononuclear cells were used for TCR beta sequencing. The Qiagen DNeasy Blood Extraction Kit was used to extract genomic DNA from the blood cell samples. The V gene is TRBV18 and the J gene is TRBJ1-5; TRBD1 agrees with 8 junctional bases. The TCR sequence derives from a young man in good health and CMV-seronegative. The material sequenced was PBMCs. The sequenced DNA is TGTGCCAGCTCCCCGGGACAGGTCAATCAGCCCCAGCATTTT. It translates as CASSPGQVNQPQHF.